This T cell receptor (beta chain) was documented in a study of cytomegalovirus exposure and HLA in healthy donors. Findings of the study overall: Owing to their indistinguishability, certain V segments, notably TRBV6-2 and TRBV6-3, were excluded.

Points on this clone: Its antigen is currently unknown.

Vbeta (60) and Jbeta (13) primers were used in the PCR. Measured with immunoSEQ multiplex PCR; TCRdb has only the in-frame clones, and not every one. The repertoire holds fewer than 300,000 clones, with 80% as singletons. CDR3 length: 13 amino acids. The germline V and J ends were trimmed by 2 bases and 0 bases, with 4 bases remaining between them. Per germline, CDR1 SNHLY and CDR2 FYNNEI. Sequenced sample: PBMCs. The source of this sequence is a girl aged 2-10 years in good health and CMV-seronegative. The chain joins TRBV2 to TRBJ1-1, with D unresolved. CDR3 sequence reads: CASSEQVNTEAFF. The CDR3 coding sequence is TGTGCCAGCAGTGAACAGGTGAACACTGAAGCTTTCTTT.